This TCR beta chain was observed in a study of cytomegalovirus exposure and HLA in healthy donors. For the study at large: Earlier sequencing of around 190 million T cells yielded nearly 120 million unique TCR beta sequences. Whole-study results and caveats: In an earlier analysis, about 87% or about 30%: the productive usage of most TCR beta V segments.

Looked up from germline, CDR1 is SGHNT and CDR2 is YENEEA. The V and J ends lost 5 bases and 5 bases, in that order; junction bases with no gene match: 5. CDR3 size: 15 residues. As regards this clone: No antigen is known for it.

PCR was performed using 60 Vbeta and 13 Jbeta primers. Here immunoSEQ multiplex PCR was the method, and the copy in TCRdb shows in-frame clones only, minus some. The sample gives around 99,000 clones, roughly three quarters of which show up once; roughly 2% is in the top ten. The origin of this receptor is a man younger than 35 in good health and CMV-seronegative. The V gene is TRBV11-3, the J gene TRBJ2-2; TRBD1 matches 10 bases. Sequencing was carried out using PBMCs. CDR3 sequence reads: CASSIDRGHTGELFF. CDR3 nucleotides: TGTGCCAGCAGCATCGACAGGGGGCATACCGGGGAGCTGTTTTTT.